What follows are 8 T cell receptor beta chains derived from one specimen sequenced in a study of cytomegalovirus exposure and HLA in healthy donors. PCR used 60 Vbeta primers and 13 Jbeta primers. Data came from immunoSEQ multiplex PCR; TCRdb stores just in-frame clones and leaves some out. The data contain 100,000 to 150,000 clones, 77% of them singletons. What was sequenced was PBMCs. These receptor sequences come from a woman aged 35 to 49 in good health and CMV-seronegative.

CDR3 loop: CASSQDRVGGSGNTIYF. Written as DNA, the CDR3 is TGCGCCAGCAGCCAAGATCGGGTGGGGGGGTCTGGAAACACCATATATTTT. The rearrangement joins TRBV4-3 to TRBJ1-3; possibly TRBD1 for D (5 bases). V was pared by 0 bases and J by 1 base, with 13 bases between. The CDR3 runs 17 residues. Germline assignment: CDR1 LGHNA and CDR2 YSLEER.

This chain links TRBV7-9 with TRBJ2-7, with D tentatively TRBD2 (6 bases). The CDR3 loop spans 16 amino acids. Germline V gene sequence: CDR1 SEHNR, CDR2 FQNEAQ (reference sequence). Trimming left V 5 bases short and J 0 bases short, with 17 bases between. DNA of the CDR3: TGTGCCAGCAGCCCGAGACGGGACTCCGTCTCCTACGAGCAGTACTTC. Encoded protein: CASSPRRDSVSYEQYF.

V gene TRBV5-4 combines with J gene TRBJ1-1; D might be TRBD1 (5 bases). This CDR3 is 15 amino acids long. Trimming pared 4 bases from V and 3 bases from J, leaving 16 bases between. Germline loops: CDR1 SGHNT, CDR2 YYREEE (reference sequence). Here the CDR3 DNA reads TGTGCCAGCAGCCACAGGAGGGGCGAGTACACTGAAGCTTTCTTT. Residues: CASSHRRGEYTEAFF.

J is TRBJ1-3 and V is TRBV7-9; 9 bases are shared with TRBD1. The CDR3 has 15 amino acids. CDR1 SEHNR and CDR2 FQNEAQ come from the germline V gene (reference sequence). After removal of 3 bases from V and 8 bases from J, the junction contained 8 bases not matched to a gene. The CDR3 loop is CASSFRGQGWDTIYF. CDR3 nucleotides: TGTGCCAGCAGCTTTCGCGGACAGGGGTGGGACACCATATATTTT.

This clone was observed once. CDR3 DNA sequence: TGCGCCAGCAGCCTAGCGTCGGGACAGGGGGCGCGGAGCGGCTACACCTTC. As protein: CASSLASGQGARSGYTF. This rearrangement joins TRBV4-3 to TRBJ1-2, with 12 bases matching TRBD1. Trimming took 4 bases from V and 8 from J; bases not matched to a gene: 14. CDR1 is LGHNA, CDR2 YSLEER, per germline. The CDR3 runs to 17 residues.

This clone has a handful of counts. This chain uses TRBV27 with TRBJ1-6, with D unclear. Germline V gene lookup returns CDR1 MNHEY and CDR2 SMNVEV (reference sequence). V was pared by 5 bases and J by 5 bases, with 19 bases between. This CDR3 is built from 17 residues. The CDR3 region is CASSLRRGASHNSPLHF. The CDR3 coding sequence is TGTGCCAGCAGTCTTCGACGGGGAGCGTCTCATAATTCACCCCTCCACTTT.

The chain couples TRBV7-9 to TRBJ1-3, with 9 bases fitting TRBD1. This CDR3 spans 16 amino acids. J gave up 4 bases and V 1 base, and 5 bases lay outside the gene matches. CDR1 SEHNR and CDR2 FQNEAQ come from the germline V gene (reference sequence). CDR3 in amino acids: CASSLDGQGSGNTIYF. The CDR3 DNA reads TGTGCCAGCAGCTTAGATGGACAGGGGAGCGGAAACACCATATATTTT.

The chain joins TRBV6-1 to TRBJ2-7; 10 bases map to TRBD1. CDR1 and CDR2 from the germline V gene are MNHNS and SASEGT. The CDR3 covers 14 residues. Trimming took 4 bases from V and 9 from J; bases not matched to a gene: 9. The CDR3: CASSGPGQGSRQYF. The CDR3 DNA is TGTGCCAGCAGTGGACCGGGACAGGGGAGTAGGCAGTACTTC.